These 5 T cell receptor beta chains came from one sample sequenced in a study of blood T cell repertoires in COVID-19. The method was immunoSEQ multiplex PCR; TCRdb's version includes in-frame clones alone and lacks a portion of them. The sample lists hundreds of thousands of clones, approximately 80% occurring once. Sequencing used peripheral blood. These receptors came from a woman aged 50 to 60 with active or convalescent COVID-19.

This rearrangement joins TRBV7-9 to TRBJ1-2; D may be TRBD1 (6 bases). Germline V CDR1 and CDR2: SEHNR, FQNEAQ (reference sequence). This CDR3 comprises 14 residues. V lost 2 bases and J 7 bases, leaving 14 bases between the germline ends. Written as DNA, the CDR3 is TGTGCCAGCAGCTTACGGGACATGGGCAGTGGCTACACCTTC. Its protein product is CASSLRDMGSGYTF.

This clone was seen a few times. V and J are TRBV6-5 and TRBJ1-3, with D unclear. CDR1 and CDR2 (germline): MNHEY, SVGAGI. This CDR3 is built from 15 residues. Trimming pared 6 bases from V and 0 bases from J, leaving 12 bases between. This chain's CDR3 is CASRHPLVSGNTIYF. CDR3 in DNA: TGTGCCAGCAGACACCCCTTGGTCTCTGGAAACACCATATATTTT.

CDR3 in amino acids: CASSYSSQETQYF. In DNA, the CDR3 is TGTGCCAGCAGTTACTCGTCACAAGAGACCCAGTACTTC. This sequence joins TRBV6-2 or TRBV6-3 and TRBJ2-5; no reliable D call. The V end was cut by 0 bases, the J end by 2 bases, with 4 bases between. CDR1 MNHEY and CDR2 SVGEGT come from the germline V gene. The CDR3 runs to 13 residues.

The V gene is TRBV18, the J gene TRBJ2-7; perhaps TRBD2 as D (7 bases). V was trimmed by 3 bases and J by 0 bases, leaving 15 bases between them. CDR1 is KGHSH and CDR2 is LQKENI in the germline V gene. The CDR3 runs 16 residues. CDR3 coding DNA: TGTGCCAGCTCACCCCTGGGAGGGGGTAGCTCCTACGAGCAGTACTTC. Its protein is CASSPLGGGSSYEQYF. The full variable domain, rest sourced from reference TRBV18 and TRBJ2-7, is NAGVMQNPRHLVRRRGQEARLRCSPMKGHSHVYWYRQLPEEGLKFMVYLQKENIIDESGMPKERFSAEFPKEGPSILRIQQVVRGDSAAYFCASSPLGGGSSYEQYFGPGTRLTVT.

The chain carries TRBV29-1 and TRBJ1-1, with D hard to call. Trimming took off 5 bases at V and 5 bases at J, with 18 bases between the two ends. Germline V lookup: CDR1 SQVTM, CDR2 ANQGSEA. The CDR3 has 14 residues. CDR3 nucleotides: TGCAGCGTTCCCCGAGGCGCGACGCGGACTGAAGCTTTCTTT. This gives the protein CSVPRGATRTEAFF.